One and the same sample provided the 27 T cell receptor beta chains below, sequenced in a study of blood T cell repertoires in COVID-19. TCRdb keeps only in-frame clones here, not all; method: immunoSEQ multiplex PCR. The sample shows 150,000 or so clones, about 75% of them seen only once. Sequenced input: PBMCs or T cells enriched from blood (not recorded which). These receptors were taken from a woman aged 50 to 65 who had recovered from COVID-19.

Here the CDR3 DNA reads TGCGCCAGCAGTGAGGGCAGGGTTTTTTCACCCCTCCACTTT. It codes for CASSEGRVFSPLHF. V is TRBV10-2 and J is TRBJ1-6; maybe TRBD1 (5 bases). This CDR3 has 14 amino acids. The V end was cut by 2 bases, the J end by 9 bases, with 11 bases between. CDR1 WSHSY and CDR2 SAAADI come from the germline V gene.

The gene calls are TRBV2 and TRBJ1-6, with 7 nucleotides matching TRBD1. The CDR3 has 15 amino acids. The J segment lost 4 bases and the V segment lost 6 bases, leaving 6 bases of the junction unmatched. CDR1 is SNHLY and CDR2 is FYNNEI in the germline V gene. This CDR3 reads CASRAGTAYNSPLHF. CDR3 sequence (DNA): TGTGCCAGCAGGGCCGGGACAGCTTATAATTCACCCCTCCACTTT.

The J gene is TRBJ1-1, the V gene TRBV29-1, with a tentative D call TRBD1 (6 bases). V lost 5 bases and J lost 4, with 11 bases in between. Germline values: CDR1 SQVTM, CDR2 ANQGSEA. This CDR3 has 12 amino acids. The CDR3 region is CSVTGRVTEAFF. CDR3 nucleotides: TGCAGCGTTACAGGGAGGGTCACTGAAGCTTTCTTT.

CDR3 sequence: CASSPITGIWETQYF. Written as DNA, the CDR3 is TGTGCCAGCAGCCCTATTACAGGGATCTGGGAGACCCAGTACTTC. The chain combines TRBV11-2 with TRBJ2-5; D perhaps matches TRBD1 (6 bases). Germline CDR1 is SGHAT and CDR2 is FQNNGV. V gave up 5 bases and J gave up 5 bases, with 18 bases separating them. The CDR3 contains 15 residues.

This sequence joins TRBV11-3 and TRBJ2-3; 7 nucleotides align to TRBD1. Germline V gives CDR1 SGHNT, CDR2 YENEEA. CDR3 length: 16 amino acids. Trimming removed 5 bases from V and 0 bases from J; junction bases left unmatched: 8. Here the CDR3 reads CASSHGQAASTDTQYF. In DNA form, the CDR3 reads TGTGCCAGCAGCCATGGACAGGCAGCCAGCACAGATACGCAGTATTTT.

The V and J genes are TRBV12-3 or TRBV12-4 and TRBJ2-7; D not resolved. V dropped 5 bases and J dropped 6 bases, with 11 bases sitting between them. The CDR3 extends over 12 amino acids. CDR3 DNA sequence: TGTGCCAGCAGTCTGACTCGTTCCGAGCAGTACTTC. It is translated as CASSLTRSEQYF.

The rearrangement links TRBV5-4 to TRBJ2-2; D may be TRBD1 (6 bases). Trimming took off 0 bases at V and 6 bases at J, with 15 bases between the two ends. The CDR3 is 16 amino acids. In germline, CDR1 is SGHNT, CDR2 YYREEE (reference sequence). This CDR3 is CASSLEILGAAGELFF. CDR3 nucleotides: TGTGCCAGCAGCTTGGAAATTCTGGGGGCGGCCGGGGAGCTGTTTTTT.

This chain joins TRBV6-1 and TRBJ1-5; 8 bases map to TRBD1. CDR1 is MNHNS and CDR2 is SASEGT in the germline V gene. The CDR3 contains 17 residues. V lost 4 bases, J lost 1 base, and 9 bases stayed unmatched. CDR3 DNA: TGTGCCAGCAGTGTTATACAGGGGGTTAGGAGCAATCAGCCCCAGCATTTT. Amino acid sequence: CASSVIQGVRSNQPQHF.

This clone was seen only a few times. The genes are TRBV7-9 and TRBJ2-5; 8 bases are shared with TRBD2. This CDR3 has 16 amino acids. The junction had 13 bases not matched to a gene; V was cut back by 5 bases and J by 5 bases. Germline CDR1 and CDR2: SEHNR and FQNEAQ (reference sequence). The CDR3 region has the DNA TGTGCCAGCAGCCCCTCGGGGGAAGCGGGAGAGGAGACCCAGTACTTC. Protein: CASSPSGEAGEETQYF.

The J gene is TRBJ1-6, the V gene TRBV6-5; perhaps TRBD1 as D (6 bases). The V gene's germline CDR1 is MNHEY and CDR2 SVGAGI. V was shortened by 6 bases and J by 7 bases, with 16 bases between the two germline ends. The CDR3 is 15 residues long. The CDR3 nucleotides are TGTGCCAGCAGCGTGGCGGGGGCAGGGAATTCACCCCTCCACTTT. It encodes CASSVAGAGNSPLHF.

The J gene is TRBJ1-5, the V gene TRBV6-6, with unresolved D. V lost 4 bases and J 4 bases, leaving 8 bases between the germline ends. Germline values: CDR1 MNHNY, CDR2 SVGAGI (reference sequence). This CDR3 region has 13 residues. The CDR3 DNA reads TGTGCCAGCAGTTTTACAATTAATCAGCCCCAGCATTTT. As protein: CASSFTINQPQHF.

The chain carries TRBV9 and TRBJ2-2, with D perhaps TRBD2 (6 bases). The V end was cut by 0 bases, the J end by 4 bases, with 10 bases between. From germline, CDR1 is SGDLS and CDR2 YYNGEE. The CDR3 extends over 15 amino acids. CDR3 DNA: TGTGCCAGCAGCGTAGTTGGAGGGTCCACCGGGGAGCTGTTTTTT. Translated: CASSVVGGSTGELFF.

The chain couples TRBV11-2 to TRBJ2-3; TRBD2 aligns across 9 bases. CDR3 length: 14 residues. Germline lookup yields CDR1 SGHAT and CDR2 FQNNGV. V lost 3 bases, J lost 6 bases, and 4 bases stayed unmatched. The chain's CDR3 is CASSFGTSMDTQYF. The CDR3 DNA is TGTGCCAGCAGCTTTGGGACTAGCATGGATACGCAGTATTTT.

CDR3 DNA: TGTGCCAGCAGCTTGGGACTAGCGGGGTACTACGAGCAGTACTTC. Translated, it gives CASSLGLAGYYEQYF. The chain combines TRBV5-4 with TRBJ2-7; 11 nucleotides agree with TRBD2. This CDR3 has 15 residues. V lost 0 bases to trimming and J lost 3 bases; unmatched junction nucleotides: 2. The germline V gene has CDR1 SGHNT and CDR2 YYREEE (reference sequence).

The CDR3 sequence: CSVEPGLLAYGYTF. For the CDR3, the DNA is TGCAGCGTTGAACCGGGACTGCTTGCCTATGGCTACACCTTC. This rearrangement joins TRBV29-1 to TRBJ1-2, with D possibly matching TRBD1 (5 bases). Trimming removed 2 bases from V and 4 bases from J, with 14 bases in between. The length of the CDR3 is 14 residues. Germline-derived CDR1 and CDR2 are SQVTM and ANQGSEA.

CDR3 sequence (DNA): TGTGCCAGCAGTTTAACGGGTCAAAACATTCAGTACTTC. It encodes CASSLTGQNIQYF. This chain links TRBV12-3 or TRBV12-4 with TRBJ2-4, with D uncertain. There are 13 residues in the CDR3. Trimming left V 2 bases short and J 5 bases short, with 7 bases between.

The sample holds a few counts of this clone. This CDR3 fails to terminate in the conserved phenylalanine or tryptophan, so it likely reflects a read error. No DNA is shown, since the ends of the CDR3 on it are uncertain; the CDR3 is the one TCRdb lists. The chain couples TRBV6-1 to TRBJ1-1; the tabulated D call, TRBD1, remains unverified against the DNA. The CDR3 adds up to 13 amino acids, both ends counted. CDR1 is MNHNS, CDR2 SASEGT, per germline. Here the CDR3 reads CASSEFVRGHLSV.

This rearrangement joins TRBV2 to TRBJ2-5; TRBD2 matches at 7 bases. CDR3 length equals 14 residues. Germline assignment: CDR1 SNHLY and CDR2 FYNNEI. V shed 8 bases, J shed 1 base, and the junction held 7 bases outside the gene matches. The CDR3: CASLLRGFQETQYF. CDR3 sequence (DNA): TGTGCCAGCCTCTTGCGGGGGTTCCAAGAGACCCAGTACTTC.

This chain uses TRBV27 with TRBJ2-3; the D gene is possibly TRBD1 (5 bases). Trimming shortened V by 6 bases and J by 1 base, and 11 bases separated the two germline ends. CDR1 and CDR2 from the germline V gene are MNHEY and SMNVEV (reference sequence). The CDR3 spans 14 residues. The CDR3 sequence: CASSATVRTDTQYF. CDR3 nucleotide sequence: TGTGCCAGCAGCGCGACAGTACGCACAGATACGCAGTATTTT.

This clone was detected once. The CDR3 DNA is TGTGCCAGCAGCCAAGGGAGCTTGGAGGGGGCCAACGTCCTGACTTTC. As protein: CASSQGSLEGANVLTF. The V call is TRBV3-1 (or the pseudogene TRBV3-2), the J call TRBJ2-6; D unresolved. The CDR3 runs to 16 residues. Germline V gene lookup returns CDR1 LGHDT and CDR2 YNNKEL (reference sequence). The V end was cut by 1 base, the J end by 4 bases, with 11 bases between.

The V gene is TRBV5-1, the J gene TRBJ2-5; tentatively, D is TRBD1 (6 bases). CDR3 length: 16 amino acids. Germline CDR1 and CDR2: SGHRS and YFSETQ. V dropped 7 bases and J dropped 3 bases, with 22 bases sitting between them. The CDR3 sequence is CASRPYPGQLEETQYF. The CDR3 region has the DNA TGCGCCAGCCGCCCCTACCCGGGACAACTCGAAGAGACCCAGTACTTC. Full variable domain (rest looked up from reference TRBV5-1 and TRBJ2-5): KAGVTQTPRYLIKTRGQQVTLSCSPISGHRSVSWYQQTPGQGLQFLFEYFSETQRNKGNFPGRFSGRQFSNSRSEMNVSTLELGDSALYLCASRPYPGQLEETQYFGPGTRLLVL.

The chain carries TRBV24-1 and TRBJ1-5; D is undetermined. This CDR3 has 12 amino acids. CDR1 is KGHDR, CDR2 SFDVKD, per germline. The V gene lost 4 bases and the J gene lost 6 bases, with 6 bases spanning the gap. The CDR3 nucleotides read TGTGCCACCAGTGACGCCGGTCAGCCCCAGCATTTT. It translates to CATSDAGQPQHF.

This clone showed up just a few times. J is TRBJ1-1 and V is TRBV27, with 7 bases matching TRBD1. The CDR3 runs 14 residues. Germline V CDR1 and CDR2: MNHEY, SMNVEV (reference sequence). After removal of 8 bases from V and 1 base from J, the junction contained 7 bases not matched to a gene. CDR3 DNA: TGTGCCAGCTCTCACAGGGGAGCGAACACTGAAGCTTTCTTT. Its translation is CASSHRGANTEAFF.

The rearrangement uses TRBV5-1 and TRBJ1-1; possibly TRBD1 for D (5 bases). Trimming cost V 7 bases and J 3 bases, with 16 bases left between them. Germline V lookup: CDR1 SGHRS, CDR2 YFSETQ. The CDR3 loop spans 14 amino acids. The CDR3, as DNA: TGCGCCAGCGTGCCAGGGAATCCGGACACTGAAGCTTTCTTT. Translation: CASVPGNPDTEAFF.

The chain couples TRBV3-1 (or the pseudogene TRBV3-2) to TRBJ1-1; TRBD1 might be the D (5 bases). This CDR3 is 13 amino acids long. The germline gives CDR1 LGHDT, CDR2 YNNKEL (reference sequence). The V end lost 8 bases, the J end lost 4 bases, and 14 bases lay between the germline ends. The CDR3 is CASRGGGGTEAFF. Here the CDR3 DNA reads TGTGCCAGCCGGGGCGGGGGTGGCACTGAAGCTTTCTTT.

This sequence joins TRBV11-1 and TRBJ2-3; maybe TRBD1 (6 bases). The CDR3 consists of 15 residues. The V and J ends lost 5 bases and 3 bases respectively, with 15 bases between them. In germline, CDR1 is SGHAT, CDR2 FQDESV (reference sequence). The CDR3 spells CASSINGGRTDTQYF. CDR3 nucleotides: TGTGCCAGCAGCATCAATGGGGGCAGGACAGATACGCAGTATTTT.

V is TRBV4-1 and J is TRBJ2-1; TRBD2 agrees at 12 bases. This CDR3 is 16 amino acids long. V dropped 1 base and J dropped 4; count of bases not matched to a gene: 2. From germline, CDR1 is MGHRA and CDR2 YSYEKL. Here the CDR3 reads CASSQGTSGAYNEQFF. CDR3 DNA: TGCGCCAGCAGCCAAGGGACTAGCGGGGCTTACAATGAGCAGTTCTTC.